The 7 T cell receptor beta chains presented below share a single source sample, sequenced in a study of blood T cell repertoires in COVID-19. TCRdb's table, derived via immunoSEQ multiplex PCR, lists solely in-frame clones and lacks some. The repertoire holds about 190,000 clones, roughly 89% seen once, with about 7% in the top ten. Sequenced sample: peripheral blood. The receptors were gathered from a man in his forties with acute or convalescent COVID-19.

The chain joins TRBV7-3 to TRBJ2-2; no definite D call. The V and J ends lost 5 bases and 5 bases respectively, with 12 bases between them. CDR1 is SGHTA, CDR2 FQGTGA, per germline. The CDR3 extends over 14 amino acids. CDR3 sequence: CASSLSRLTGELFF. The DNA for the CDR3 is TGTGCCAGCAGCCTGTCGCGGCTTACCGGGGAGCTGTTTTTT.

The chain recombines TRBV18 with TRBJ2-1, with TRBD1 identical over 8 bases. V lost 1 base to trimming and J lost 5 bases; unmatched junction nucleotides: 4. The CDR3 is 15 amino acids. Germline V gives CDR1 KGHSH, CDR2 LQKENI. CDR3 DNA: TGTGCCAGCTCACCACGGACAGGGATCGACAATGAGCAGTTCTTC. Residues: CASSPRTGIDNEQFF.

The gene calls are TRBV10-3 and TRBJ1-1; D perhaps matches TRBD1 (6 bases). Germline V gene sequence: CDR1 ENHRY, CDR2 SYGVKD. V was cut by 3 bases and J by 4 bases, with 12 bases left in between. The CDR3 sequence is 14 residues long. The CDR3 here is CAISDDTGTTEAFF. The DNA of the CDR3 is TGTGCCATCAGTGATGACACAGGGACCACTGAAGCTTTCTTT.

J is TRBJ2-2 and V is TRBV27; TRBD2 might be the D (5 bases). Trimming took off 5 bases at V and 0 bases at J, with 7 bases between the two ends. The CDR3 is made up of 14 amino acids. Per the germline V gene, CDR1 is MNHEY and CDR2 is SMNVEV (reference sequence). DNA for the CDR3: TGTGCCAGCAGTGGGAGACCGAACACCGGGGAGCTGTTTTTT. This encodes CASSGRPNTGELFF.

This chain connects TRBV6-5 to TRBJ1-1; TRBD1 aligns across 10 bases. CDR1 and CDR2 from the germline V gene are MNHEY and SVGAGI. The CDR3 is 15 residues long. V lost 6 bases, J lost 6 bases, and 10 bases stayed unmatched. The CDR3 DNA sequence: TGTGCCAGCAGCGCCGACAGGGGGCGGTTCTCTGAAGCTTTCTTT. It specifies CASSADRGRFSEAFF.

V is TRBV28 and J is TRBJ2-7; 8 nucleotides align to TRBD2. This CDR3 has 12 amino acids. J was trimmed by 0 bases and V by 8 bases; bases with no gene match: 0. Per germline, CDR1 MDHEN and CDR2 SYDVKM. CDR3 sequence (DNA): TGTGCCAGCCGGGAGGGCTCCTACGAGCAGTACTTC. Protein: CASREGSYEQYF.

CDR3 in DNA: TGTGCCAGCGCCGGGACTAGGAGTGGGGCGCAGTATTTT. This sequence encodes CASAGTRSGAQYF. The V gene is TRBV27, the J gene TRBJ2-3, with 8 bases aligning to TRBD2. V shed 8 bases and J 10 bases; nucleotides not matched to a gene: 11. This CDR3 has 13 amino acids. Germline V gene sequence: CDR1 MNHEY, CDR2 SMNVEV (reference sequence).